These T cell receptor beta chains were read from a single sample in a study of beta chain features in type 1 diabetes. Only in-frame clones appear in the TCRdb table, and some are missing; sequencing was by immunoSEQ multiplex PCR. The data contain about 180,000 clones, around an eighth of them singletons. What was sequenced was central memory CD4+ T cells from blood. The source is a young woman in good health. CDR3s include the opening cysteine and the closing phenylalanine or tryptophan. The order of the fields is J gene, V gene, CDR3 protein.

TRBJ1-2,TRBV7-9,CASNWEANYGYTF
TRBJ1-2,TRBV20-1,CSAGTDIGYTF
TRBJ2-7,TRBV5-1,CASSLGSGTSFYEQYF
TRBJ2-7,TRBV7-2,CASSPGSNYEQYF
TRBJ1-2,TRBV7-2,CASSLGQGARGYTF
TRBJ2-1,TRBV30,CAWSVQGYNEQFF
TRBJ2-3,TRBV6-1,CASSPRQSTDTQYF
TRBJ1-2,TRBV11-2,CASSLGGAGYTF
TRBJ1-1,TRBV7-9,CASSLGQANTEAFF
TRBJ1-1,TRBV29-1,CSVERGTGTEAFF
TRBJ1-5,TRBV19,CASTHTGSNQPQHF
TRBJ1-2,TRBV9,CASSGTGNYGYTF
TRBJ1-5,TRBV28,CASTIGGEVATQHF
TRBJ2-2,TRBV6-6,CASSYSQGRTGELFF
TRBJ1-5,TRBV19,CASSISQGVRGQPQHF
TRBJ2-3,TRBV5-1,CASETGKLADTDTQYF
TRBJ2-7,TRBV30,CAWKVQGGSYEQYF
TRBJ1-1,TRBV5-1,CASSFSGDTEAFF
TRBJ1-1,TRBV27,CASSPERSWRTEAFF
TRBJ1-2,TRBV5-6,CASSLVGYDFLYGYTF
TRBJ1-2,TRBV2,CASRGLTGQGNGYTF
TRBJ1-1,TRBV2,CASSDAGFRAFF
TRBJ1-1,TRBV30,CAWSAHRGLGNTEAFF
TRBJ1-1,TRBV7-9,CASSLERVRAEAFF
TRBJ2-7,TRBV6-6,CASRDSFYEQYF
TRBJ1-1,TRBV19,CASRSLTGTLEAFF
TRBJ1-2,TRBV9,CASSLLGAYGYTF
TRBJ2-5,TRBV7-3,CASSFGGQETQYF
TRBJ2-3,TRBV7-2,CASSAASGRAGDTQYF
TRBJ2-1,TRBV7-2,CASSLGAGVYNEQFF
TRBJ2-2,TRBV29-1,CSVGGGLARTGELFF
TRBJ2-5,TRBV28,CASSPGTGFGTQYF
TRBJ1-2,TRBV13,CASSLGQNYGYTF
TRBJ2-7,TRBV7-8,CASSLALRGVSEQYF
TRBJ2-5,TRBV18,CASSPGNQVAVIETQYF
TRBJ2-7,TRBV30,CAWSTSGYEQYF
TRBJ1-1,TRBV29-1,CSARTGSEAFF
TRBJ2-6,TRBV7-9,CASTNYRGSGANVLTF
TRBJ1-5,TRBV27,CASSFSGPNQPQHF
TRBJ2-7,TRBV7-2,CASSLRDRGTAEQYF
TRBJ1-4,TRBV5-4,CASSLEGQGAEKLFF
TRBJ2-1,TRBV4-2,CASSQDERRGNEQFF
TRBJ2-7,TRBV28,CASSSWGANSYEQYF
TRBJ2-7,TRBV5-6,CASTPYGGGLSYEQYF
TRBJ2-2,TRBV18,CASSPKSGSGELFF
TRBJ2-3,TRBV30,CAWSVRGADTQYF
TRBJ1-1,TRBV11-2,CASSLGHQNTEAFF
TRBJ1-2,TRBV23-1,CASSPPGGRGYTF
TRBJ2-3,TRBV9,CASSAIRTDTQYF
TRBJ2-7,TRBV5-1,CASSPGTLDEQYF
TRBJ1-4,TRBV9,CASSAVGGGLFF
TRBJ2-2,TRBV7-2,CASRRTGGTGELFF
TRBJ2-5,TRBV5-8,CASSLTGTGGGETQYF
TRBJ2-7,TRBV7-2,CASSPDTSGRGEQYF
TRBJ1-1,TRBV11-2,CASSYGAEAFF